The next 18 T cell receptor beta chains were all read from a single sample in a study of T cells after yellow fever vaccination (dated by TCRdb to the late 2010s). This specimen's treatment or condition label, per the study, means: live attenuated yellow fever vaccine strain. The library came from 5' RACE. The instrument was an Illumina HiSeq 2500. TCRdb reran the public reads through fastp at Q25 and MiXCR, keeping productive beta chains. Every entry covers one CDR3 protein and lists the most common genes and DNA from its rows. This sample holds a few hundred thousand distinct CDR3 sequences; 15% to 20% were observed only once. In total, the top ten clones hold about 13% of the sample. The specimen was PBMCs, collected 15 days after the yellow fever booster vaccination. These TCRs come from a man aged 25 to 40 who received the YFV17D yellow fever vaccine.

The chain links TRBV5-1 to TRBJ2-1, with D tentatively TRBD1 (5 bases). CDR3 length equals 17 residues. Germline values: CDR1 SGHRS, CDR2 YFSETQ. V shed 6 bases and J shed 0 bases, with 19 bases lying between them. Written as DNA, the CDR3 is TGCGCCAGCACACCACTTTCACCGGACAACTCCTACAATGAGCAGTTCTTC. It codes for CASTPLSPDNSYNEQFF.

This clonotype showed up just a few times. This chain connects TRBV6-5 to TRBJ2-2; D gene unclear. Germline values: CDR1 MNHEY, CDR2 SVGAGI. The CDR3 runs to 16 residues. The V gene lost 4 bases and the J gene lost 1 base, with 13 bases spanning the gap. The CDR3 coding sequence is TGTGCCAGCAGTTCCAGGTTAGAGCGGAACACCGGGGAGCTGTTTTTT. This codes for CASSSRLERNTGELFF.

The chain employs TRBV6-2 or TRBV6-3 and TRBJ2-1; possibly TRBD2 for D (6 bases). CDR1 is MNHEY, CDR2 SVGEGT, per germline. The CDR3 consists of 13 residues. The V gene lost 7 bases and the J gene lost 13 bases, with 20 bases spanning the gap. CDR3 in amino acids: CASNERARGHQFF. The CDR3 DNA follows: TGTGCCAGCAACGAGCGGGCTAGGGGTCATCAGTTCTTC.

There are a few counts of this clonotype. This sequence joins TRBV15 and TRBJ2-5; D ambiguous. CDR1 is LNHNV and CDR2 is YYDKDF in the germline V gene (reference sequence). The CDR3 is made up of 12 amino acids. The V and J ends lost 1 base and 4 bases respectively, with 4 bases between them. The CDR3 here is CATSRGTETQYF. The CDR3 coding sequence is TGTGCCACCAGCAGAGGCACAGAGACCCAGTACTTC. Complete variable domain (other parts from reference TRBV15 and TRBJ2-5): DAMVIQNPRYQVTQFGKPVTLSCSQTLNHNVMYWYQQKSSQAPKLLFHYYDKDFNNEADTPDNFQSRRPNTSFCFLDIRSPGLGDTAMYLCATSRGTETQYFGPGTRLLVL.

This clonotype was observed many times. The CDR3 loop is CASSLQGLRIEQYF. Here the CDR3 DNA reads TGTGCCAGCAGTTTGCAGGGGTTGAGGATCGAGCAGTACTTC. The J gene is TRBJ2-7, the V gene TRBV28; D is possibly TRBD1 (6 bases). This CDR3 region has 14 residues. Germline assignment: CDR1 MDHEN and CDR2 SYDVKM. The V gene lost 3 bases and the J gene lost 6 bases, with 15 bases spanning the gap.

V is TRBV7-9 and J is TRBJ2-5, with 13 bases identical to TRBD2. The CDR3 totals 15 residues. V lost 6 bases, J lost 4 bases, and 5 bases stayed unmatched. Germline loops: CDR1 SEHNR, CDR2 FQNEAQ (reference sequence). In nucleotides, the CDR3 is TGTGCCAGCAGGCGGACTAGCGGGAGAAGAGAGACCCAGTACTTC. It translates to CASRRTSGRRETQYF.

In its sample, this clonotype was seen a few times. This rearrangement joins TRBV20-1 to TRBJ2-1, with a weak D call TRBD2 (6 bases). The CDR3 has 13 amino acids. CDR1 and CDR2 from the germline V gene are DFQATT and SNEGSKA (reference sequence). The ends were cut back, 7 bases at V and 4 bases at J, with 14 bases in the middle. CDR3: CSVGQDYYNEQFF. CDR3 DNA sequence: TGCAGTGTGGGGCAGGACTATTACAATGAGCAGTTCTTC.

This clonotype was detected a few times. The V gene is TRBV23-1, the J gene TRBJ2-7, with D tentatively TRBD1 or TRBD2 (5 bases each). TRBV23-1 is flagged as an ORF with uncertain function. Trimming pared 3 bases from V and 0 bases from J, leaving 9 bases between. The length of the CDR3 is 14 residues. The CDR3 spells CASSHPGPSYEQYF. The CDR3 DNA sequence: TGCGCCAGCAGTCACCCGGGACCCTCCTACGAGCAGTACTTC.

This clonotype appeared a few times. The chain joins TRBV4-3 to TRBJ2-2; D call uncertain. V was trimmed by 4 bases and J by 5 bases, leaving 14 bases between them. Looked up from germline, CDR1 is LGHNA and CDR2 is YSLEER. This CDR3 contains 15 residues. The CDR3 spells CASSPDLQVTGELFF. The CDR3 coding sequence is TGCGCCAGCAGCCCCGATTTGCAAGTTACCGGGGAGCTGTTTTTT.

The chain joins TRBV20-1 to TRBJ2-5, with 12 bases fitting TRBD2. CDR3 length: 18 amino acids. V lost 0 bases, J lost 4 bases, and 12 bases stayed unmatched. Germline V gene lookup returns CDR1 DFQATT and CDR2 SNEGSKA (reference sequence). The CDR3 DNA reads as TGCAGTGCTAGAGACCTGCCGGGACTAGCGGGTCTAAGAGAGACCCAGTACTTC. Translating it yields CSARDLPGLAGLRETQYF.

This clonotype has just a few counts. The rearrangement joins TRBV20-1 to TRBJ2-7; D ambiguous. CDR3 length: 12 amino acids. The V end was cut by 6 bases, the J end by 6 bases, with 15 bases between. Germline CDR1 reads DFQATT; CDR2 reads SNEGSKA (reference sequence). The DNA for the CDR3 is TGCAGTGCGACCCCAAGTCTCTCCGAGCAGTACTTC. Encoded protein: CSATPSLSEQYF.

The chain recombines TRBV24-1 with TRBJ1-1; TRBD1 agrees at 7 bases. The germline V gene encodes CDR1 KGHDR and CDR2 SFDVKD. This CDR3 is 13 amino acids long. Trimming removed 12 bases from V and 0 bases from J; junction bases left unmatched: 6. The CDR3 DNA reads TGTGCCGTGGCGGACAGGATGAACACTGAAGCTTTCTTT. This translates into CAVADRMNTEAFF.

A few counts support this clonotype. The chain links TRBV6-5 to TRBJ1-1; D unclear. Germline V gene data show CDR1 as MNHEY and CDR2 as SVGAGI. This CDR3 has 14 amino acids. V lost 5 bases to trimming and J lost 6 bases, with 16 bases between them. CDR3 in DNA: TGTGCCAGCAGTCGGATCGGTGTCCAGGCTGAAGCTTTCTTT. It yields the protein CASSRIGVQAEAFF.

The chain uses TRBV3-1 and TRBJ2-5, with TRBD1 identical over 8 bases. This CDR3 has 13 amino acids. The trim removed 3 bases at V and 4 bases at J, leaving 1 base unmatched. Germline lookup yields CDR1 LGHDT and CDR2 YNNKEL (reference sequence). Written as DNA, the CDR3 is TGTGCCAGCAGCCACACAGGGGGAGAGACCCAGTACTTC. It is translated as CASSHTGGETQYF.

As to this clonotype: The junction departs from germline at one end; a sequencing error may be responsible. The gene calls are TRBV18 and TRBJ2-1; tentatively, D is TRBD2 (7 bases). The germline CDR1 and CDR2 sequences are KGHSH and LQKENI. The CDR3 spans 14 residues. CDR3 DNA: TGTGCCAGCTCACCCGGGAGCGGGACATATGAGCAGATCTTC. The encoded protein is CASSPGSGTYEQIF.

This clonotype was detected only a few times. V gene TRBV7-2 combines with J gene TRBJ2-5; 8 bases are shared with TRBD1. This CDR3 is built from 14 residues. Germline assignment: CDR1 SGHTA and CDR2 FQGNSA. Germline trimming cut 5 bases from V and 3 bases from J; bases unmatched to any gene: 5. CDR3 region: CASSERTGKETQYF. In nucleotides, the CDR3 is TGTGCCAGCAGCGAGAGGACAGGGAAAGAGACCCAGTACTTC.

A few counts support this clonotype. The chain uses TRBV24-1 and TRBJ2-1; 9 bases align to TRBD2. Trimming at V came to 2 bases and at J to 1 base, leaving 2 bases not matched to a gene. The CDR3 extends over 16 amino acids. Germline values: CDR1 KGHDR, CDR2 SFDVKD. The CDR3 DNA follows: TGTGCCACCAGTGATTCTAGCGGGGATTCCTACAATGAGCAGTTCTTC. Its protein product is CATSDSSGDSYNEQFF.

This clonotype has a handful of counts. The V call is TRBV5-1, the J call TRBJ2-5; D gene ambiguous. The germline V and J ends were trimmed by 0 bases and 5 bases, with 8 bases remaining between them. In germline, CDR1 is SGHRS, CDR2 YFSETQ. The CDR3 sequence is 13 residues long. The CDR3 nucleotides are TGCGCCAGCAGCTTGGTAGGGATGGAGACCCAGTACTTC. Its protein is CASSLVGMETQYF.